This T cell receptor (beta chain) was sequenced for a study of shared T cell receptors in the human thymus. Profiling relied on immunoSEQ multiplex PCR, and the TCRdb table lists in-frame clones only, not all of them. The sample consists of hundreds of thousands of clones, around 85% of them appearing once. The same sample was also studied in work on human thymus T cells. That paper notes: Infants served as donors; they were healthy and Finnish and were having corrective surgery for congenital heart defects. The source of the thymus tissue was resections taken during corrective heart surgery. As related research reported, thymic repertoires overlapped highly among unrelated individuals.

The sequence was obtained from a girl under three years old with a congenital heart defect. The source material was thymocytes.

The CDR3 region is CASVTSGGAYEQFF. CDR3 in DNA: TGTGCCAGCGTCACTAGCGGGGGGGCCTATGAGCAGTTCTTC. The V and J genes are TRBV7-2 and TRBJ2-1; 13 bases fit TRBD2. Germline-derived CDR1 and CDR2 are SGHTA and FQGNSA. V shed 8 bases and J 8 bases; nucleotides not matched to a gene: 6. This CDR3 has 14 residues. The variable domain in full, completed from reference TRBV7-2 and TRBJ2-1, reads GAGVSQSPSNKVTEKGKDVELRCDPISGHTALYWYRQSLGQGLEFLIYFQGNSAPDKSGLPSDRFSAERTGGSVSTLTIQRTQQEDSAVYLCASVTSGGAYEQFFGPGTRLTVL.